Following are 7 T cell receptor beta chains from one sample sequenced in a study of cytomegalovirus exposure and HLA in healthy donors. 13 Jbeta primers and 60 Vbeta primers were used for the PCR. Libraries were prepared by immunoSEQ multiplex PCR; TCRdb keeps only in-frame clonotypes and omits some of them. Of about 140,000 clones listed, roughly 62% are singletons. The material sequenced was PBMCs. The receptors originated from a male donor in good health and CMV-seronegative.

The chain links TRBV11-2 to TRBJ2-1; D is unresolved. The germline V gene encodes CDR1 SGHAT and CDR2 FQNNGV. Deletions cut 0 bases from V and 5 bases from J, with 8 bases between. The CDR3 has 14 residues. The CDR3 here is CASSLEVVDNEQFF. In nucleotides, the CDR3 is TGTGCCAGCAGCTTAGAAGTTGTAGACAATGAGCAGTTCTTC.

Note on this clone: One end of the junction does not line up with germline, which may come from a read error. The chain links TRBV5-4 to TRBJ2-5; 12 positions agree with TRBD2. CDR1 is SGHNT, CDR2 YYREEE, per germline (reference sequence). CDR3 length equals 15 residues. Here the CDR3 DNA reads TGTGCCAGCAGATTGGGACTAGCGGGCGGAGAGACCCAGTACTTC. The encoded protein is CASRLGLAGGETQYF. The full variable domain, in which reference TRBV5-4 and TRBJ2-5 provide the parts outside the CDR3, is ETGVTQSPTHLIKTRGQQVTLRCSSQSGHNTVSWYQQALGQGPQFIFQYYREEENGRGNFPPRFSGLQFPNYSSELNVNALELDDSALYLCASRLGLAGGETQYFGPGTRLLVL.

This clone was seen more than once but under ten times. The chain employs TRBV7-2 and TRBJ1-2, with unresolved D. V dropped 6 bases and J dropped 7 bases, with 12 bases sitting between them. Per the germline V gene, CDR1 is SGHTA and CDR2 is FQGNSA. The CDR3 is made up of 12 amino acids. The CDR3, as DNA: TGTGCCAGCAGTTACCCCGAGCGTGGCTACACCTTC. It translates to CASSYPERGYTF.

The V call is TRBV5-4, the J call TRBJ2-5; 7 nucleotides agree with TRBD1. V dropped 4 bases and J dropped 5; count of bases not matched to a gene: 8. CDR3 size: 14 residues. Per germline, CDR1 SGHNT and CDR2 YYREEE (reference sequence). The CDR3 DNA reads TGTGCCAGCAGCCAGAAGACAGGGCGCGAGACCCAGTACTTC. The encoded protein is CASSQKTGRETQYF.

This chain joins TRBV7-8 and TRBJ2-7; 8 bases align to TRBD2. CDR1 and CDR2 (germline): SGHVS, FQNEAQ. The J segment lost 2 bases and the V segment lost 5 bases, leaving 8 bases of the junction unmatched. The CDR3 has 15 residues. In DNA, the CDR3 is TGTGCCAGCAGCCCTCAAGGAGCGGGGGCCTACGAGCAGTACTTC. It specifies CASSPQGAGAYEQYF.

Written as DNA, the CDR3 is TGTGCCAGCAGTCGGGACTCCAACCAAGAGACCCAGTACTTC. This sequence encodes CASSRDSNQETQYF. V usage is TRBV25-1 and J usage is TRBJ2-5, with D maybe TRBD2 (6 bases). Germline V gives CDR1 MGHDK, CDR2 SYGVNS. This CDR3 has 14 amino acids. The germline V and J ends were trimmed by 5 bases and 0 bases, with 10 bases remaining between them. The full variable domain, rest sourced from reference TRBV25-1 and TRBJ2-5, is EADIYQTPRYLVIGTGKKITLECSQTMGHDKMYWYQQDPGMELHLIHYSYGVNSTEKGDLSSESTVSRIRTEHFPLTLESARPSHTSQYLCASSRDSNQETQYFGPGTRLLVL.

This clone occurred a few times. CDR3 sequence (DNA): TGCGCCAGCAGCTTGGGTTCCGGGTTTCCCGGGGAGCTGTTTTTT. Protein: CASSLGSGFPGELFF. The chain recombines TRBV5-1 with TRBJ2-2; no clear D gene. Germline loops: CDR1 SGHRS, CDR2 YFSETQ. The ends were cut back, 0 bases at V and 6 bases at J, with 12 bases in the middle. CDR3 length: 15 residues.